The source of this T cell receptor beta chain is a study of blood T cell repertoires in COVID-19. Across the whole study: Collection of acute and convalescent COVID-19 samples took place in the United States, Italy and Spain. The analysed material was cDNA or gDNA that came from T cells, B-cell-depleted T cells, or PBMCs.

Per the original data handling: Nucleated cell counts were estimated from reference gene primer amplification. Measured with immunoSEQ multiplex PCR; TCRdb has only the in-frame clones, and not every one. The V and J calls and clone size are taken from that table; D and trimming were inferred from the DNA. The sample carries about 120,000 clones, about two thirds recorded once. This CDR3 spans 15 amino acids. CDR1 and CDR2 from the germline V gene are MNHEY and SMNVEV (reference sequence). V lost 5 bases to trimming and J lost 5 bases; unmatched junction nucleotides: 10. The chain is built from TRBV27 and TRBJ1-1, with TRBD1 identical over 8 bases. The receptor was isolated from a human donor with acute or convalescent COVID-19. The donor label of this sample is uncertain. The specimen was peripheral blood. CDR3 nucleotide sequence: TGTGCCAGCAGTCTAACCAGGGGGCGTAAGACTGAAGCTTTCTTT. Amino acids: CASSLTRGRKTEAFF.